This paragraph covers one TCR beta chain sequence. Only a few counts were recorded for this clone. The specificity of this receptor is unknown. Base qualities were left out, and no much larger clone turns up one base away. The record originates from a study of T cell clones after liver transplantation (dated by TCRdb to the late 2010s). As for the study more broadly: The samples were obtained from ITN030ST, a randomized trial that attempted immunosuppression withdrawal within 2 years after liver transplantation. Donor-reactive T cell clones were identified using TCRbeta sequencing after a pre-transplant mixed lymphocyte reaction and were then followed in post-transplant blood. As an antigen-independent comparator for the donor-reactive sequences, third party-reactive TCRbeta sequences from pre-transplant MLRs were identified as well. Of the eight recipients, three were HCV-positive, while the remaining recipients had been transplanted for non-autoimmune, non-viral indications. No induction therapy was given to the subjects, and standard immunosuppression was administered until randomization at 12-24 months post-transplant. To count as tolerant, a recipient had to stay completely off immunosuppression for at least one year without liver enzymes climbing beyond twice the upper limit of normal. Blood samples were collected pre-transplant, pre-randomization before withdrawal, and post-randomization after either complete withdrawal or failed withdrawal. A cohort of 8 liver transplant recipients was studied, of whom 3 were classified as tolerant and 5 as non-tolerant. The research as a whole found: Circulating donor-reactive CD4 TCRbeta sequences fell significantly post-transplant in most of the 8 subjects, irrespective of tolerance or HCV status. When repertoire turnover was accounted for, significantly reduced detection of donor-reactive sequences was found in 7 of 8 subjects for CD4 and in 8 of 8 subjects for CD8. The conclusions were considered preliminary, being limited by small, heterogeneous patient numbers and non-standardized post-transplant time points. In a couple of subjects, low numbers of available donor cells limited the measurable donor-reactive repertoire. A greater decline was seen for donor-reactive sequences than for third party-reactive sequences, suggesting partial antigen-specific deletion unrelated to withdrawal success. Because allograft tissue specimens were not available, migration of donor-reactive T cells into the graft, rather than deletion, may have occurred.

V is pruned by 4 bases and J by 0 bases, leaving 8 bases of the junction without a gene match. Counted from cysteine to phenylalanine, this CDR3 has 16 amino acids. Just CDR3 DNA is preserved here, 48 bases in frame from base 1. Taken from the germline V gene, the CDR1 and CDR2 loops are KGHSH and LQKENI. The meaning of the sample's time point label: pre-transplant. Unstimulated PBMCs, after thawing, were stained for CD3, CD4 and CD8 and then FACS-sorted into CD3+CD4+ and CD3+CD8+ populations. All 8 studied subjects were randomized to immunosuppression withdrawal. The Qiagen DNeasy Blood and Tissue Kit was used for isolation of genomic DNA. Frozen genomic DNA underwent high-throughput TCRbeta CDR3 sequencing by immunoSEQ, including PCR amplification, mapping, bias correction and internal controls. In the original analysis: Productive rearrangements were kept, and unique TCRbeta sequences were defined by CDR3 nucleotide sequence plus V and J gene. Donor-reactive sequences required at least 5-fold expansion in CFSE-low cells versus unstimulated pre-transplant cells and at least 0.01% frequency. Minimum frequency thresholds were set for each subject based on the unstimulated sample with the lowest template count, ensuring at least 90% detection power. Repertoire turnover was measured by Jensen-Shannon divergence between the top 1000 TCRbeta sequences post- and pre-transplant. Two-sided Fisher's exact tests were used to test for changes in the detection of donor-reactive sequences. TCRdb took this table from immuneACCESS and kept in-frame rearrangements with V and J called. Such tables lack part of the clones; where checked against another copy, unresolved V genes explain under half of the gap, and the rest is unexplained. Clone size and V and J calls were adopted from that table, with D and trimming inferred from the DNA. Across this sample there are 99,000 or so clones, with roughly 80% seen only once. The ten most abundant clones make up around 0.97% of the sample.

This material consisted of CD4+ T cells from blood, taken before liver transplant. Recombination joined TRBV18 with TRBJ2-7; 8 junctional bases match TRBD1. The clonotype comes from a human donor who received a liver transplant. The nucleotide sequence is given as TGTGCCAGCTCACTATACCGACAGGGGAGCTCCTACGAGCAGTACTTC. This yields the protein CASSLYRQGSSYEQYF.